The clone carrying this TCR beta chain has ten or more counts. Its target is unknown. Unique molecular identifiers, one per molecule, were present on every TCR cDNA molecule. TCRdb re-called the 5' RACE reads through MiXCR, storing one row per CDR3 protein. The table lists 95,000 to 130,000 distinct CDR3 sequences, 9% to 15% of them singletons. The data derive from a study of spatial heterogeneity in lung cancer. Study-level background: The cohort: about 79 early-stage, untreated non-small cell lung cancer patients. The study, taken as a whole, reports: Blood contained ubiquitous expanded tumor TCRs more at resection than at follow-up.

Time point given: blood at routine non-recurrence follow-up after resection. TCRs were sequenced from unsorted whole RNA of tumor, nontumor lung or PBMC. CDR1 is MDHEN, CDR2 SYDVKM, per germline. Trimming shortened V by 3 bases and J by 3 bases, and 9 bases separated the two germline ends. The CDR3 contains 14 residues. The V call is TRBV28, the J call TRBJ1-3; possible D gene TRBD1, 6 bases. The specimen was PBMCs, collected at follow-up. The source of this sequence is a male donor with early-stage non-small cell lung cancer. The CDR3 region has the DNA TGTGCCAGCAGTTTGGGGGCAGGTGGAAACACCATATATTTT. Protein sequence: CASSLGAGGNTIYF.